The 5 T cell receptor beta chains presented below share a single source sample, sequenced in a study of blood T cell repertoires in COVID-19. Sequencing was performed with immunoSEQ multiplex PCR; in TCRdb, only in-frame clones are kept and a portion is missing. This sample has about 150,000 clones; about nine tenths occur once, and the top ten carry 3.5% to 5%. Sequencing was performed on peripheral blood. These receptors came from a woman aged 55-69 years with active or convalescent COVID-19.

The V call is TRBV24-1, the J call TRBJ1-5, with 8 positions matching TRBD1. The CDR3 extends over 18 amino acids. J lost 0 bases, V lost 3 bases, and 9 bases had no gene match. Germline lookup yields CDR1 KGHDR and CDR2 SFDVKD. The CDR3 DNA is TGTGCCACCAGTGATCCACCCGGGACAGGTTTTAGCAATCAGCCCCAGCATTTT. Translation: CATSDPPGTGFSNQPQHF.

The chain uses TRBV11-2 and TRBJ1-5; D gene uncertain. CDR3 length: 13 amino acids. CDR1 is SGHAT and CDR2 is FQNNGV in the germline V gene. The ends were cut back, 2 bases at V and 6 bases at J, with 8 bases in the middle. The CDR3 sequence is CASSLSASQPQHF. CDR3 bases: TGTGCCAGCAGCTTAAGTGCGTCTCAGCCCCAGCATTTT.

The chain combines TRBV7-2 with TRBJ2-3; tentatively, D is TRBD2 (5 bases). The CDR3 runs to 16 residues. Germline values: CDR1 SGHTA, CDR2 FQGNSA. V was trimmed by 1 base and J by 4 bases, leaving 15 bases between them. The CDR3 coding sequence is TGTGCCAGCAGCTTAGGCTACCCCGTGAGGGCAGATACGCAGTATTTT. Its protein product is CASSLGYPVRADTQYF.

The J gene is TRBJ1-1, the V gene TRBV6-1, with D possibly being TRBD1 (6 bases). V was trimmed by 4 bases and J by 1 base, leaving 16 bases between them. The CDR3 spans 16 residues. Germline CDR1 MNHNS, CDR2 SASEGT. The CDR3 bases are TGTGCCAGCAGTGCCTTAAGGACAGTGGGGAACACTGAAGCTTTCTTT. Protein product: CASSALRTVGNTEAFF.

The chain carries TRBV12-3 or TRBV12-4 and TRBJ1-1; D is unclear. The germline V and J ends were trimmed by 9 bases and 6 bases, with 17 bases remaining between them. The CDR3 loop spans 13 amino acids. CDR3 in amino acids: CARLQLRMAEAFF. As DNA, the CDR3 is TGTGCCAGACTACAATTGAGGATGGCTGAAGCTTTCTTT.